This TCR beta chain was captured by sequencing in a study of T-cell reconstitution after alpha-beta-depleted transplantation in children. About this clonotype: Its antigen remains unknown.

Study-level findings and limits: Newly made T cells mostly supplied T-cell counts and diversity one year after transplant. Some patients' high day-60 TCRbeta diversity was traced to surviving recipient T cells and thymic progenitors. Where alpha-beta T cells came from about two months after transplant was reportedly several hundred expanded graft clones.

Preparation of the TCRbeta library was carried out with unique molecular identifiers. MiXCR, applied by TCRdb to the PCR reads, yields one record per CDR3 protein. The top ten clones hold around 15% of a sample with fewer than 550,000 distinct CDR3 sequences, about an eighth of them seen once. Sequencing was performed on PBMCs, mostly from graft donor cells, taken 180 days after TCRalphabeta/CD19-depleted stem cell transplant. The TCR sequence derives from a female patient aged 2-15 years who had a stem cell transplant for aplastic anemia, so the T cells may come from the graft donor.

The CDR3 loop is CASSLMRLTYEQYF. The CDR3 DNA reads TGTGCCAGCAGCTTAATGAGACTAACCTACGAGCAGTACTTC. The V call is TRBV7-2, the J call TRBJ2-7; a weak D match, TRBD2 (5 bases). Germline CDR1 SGHTA, CDR2 FQGNSA. V was trimmed by 2 bases and J by 2 bases, leaving 10 bases between them. This CDR3 has 14 residues.